What follows is one TCR beta chain and its context. This clonotype turned up a few times. Its antigen is unknown. Base qualities are not provided; no much larger clone lies one nucleotide away. The entry originates in a study of CD8 T cells in ankylosing spondylitis (dated by TCRdb to the late 2010s). Study-level background: T cell receptor beta repertoires were profiled in healthy donors and ankylosing spondylitis patients so that disease-linked TCR variants could be found. The whole study cohort included 85 to 120 healthy donors and 25 or so ankylosing spondylitis patients. Peripheral blood samples were taken, and synovial fluid was additionally collected from ankylosing spondylitis patients. Broad study findings and their caveats: The disease-linked clones showed a CD8+ phenotype and occurred at relatively low frequencies in peripheral blood. According to the report, matched synovial fluid samples from ankylosing spondylitis patients were significantly enriched for the disease-linked clones. A TCR beta motif made up of several highly homologous amino acid variants appeared to be characteristic of blood from ankylosing spondylitis patients. Some motif variants had previously been reported in the synovial fluid and blood of reactive arthritis patients, which suggests shared mechanisms of disease initiation.

The data were produced on an Illumina HiSeq 2500. Quantitative 5'-RACE with molecular barcodes was used to prepare TCR beta libraries. For the original study's pipeline: Disease-linked TCR variants were identified with a new computational method built on a probabilistic model of VDJ rearrangement. TCRdb cleaned the public reads at Q25 with fastp, built clones with MiXCR and kept in-frame beta chains. Rows are unified per CDR3 protein, each entry keeping the most common DNA and genes. The V and J calls reflect TCRdb's pipeline rather than the authors' work. Recorded for this sample are about 270,000 distinct CDR3 sequences; 30% to 40% of them occurred a single time. About 4.2% of the sample belongs to the ten largest clones. The clonotype originates from a male donor with ankylosing spondylitis or in good health (not recorded which). Sequenced input: blood, either unsorted or a sorted T cell fraction (not recorded which).

The DNA sequence is as follows: TGTGCCAGCAGCCCACAATTGACAGATACGCAGTATTTT. This gives the protein CASSPQLTDTQYF. The V and J genes are TRBV7-9 and TRBJ2-3, with no confident D gene call. The CDR3 covers 13 residues, taking in both the cysteine and the phenylalanine. Only the CDR3 DNA stays, 39 bases, in frame from base 1. Trimming at the junction amounts to 5 bases on V and 3 bases on J, and the germline ends lie 9 bases apart. According to the germline V gene (reference sequence), CDR1 reads SEHNR and CDR2 reads FQNEAQ. When the CDR3 is completed using the reference TRBV7-9 and TRBJ2-3 genes on either side, the full variable domain is DTGVSQNPRHKITKRGQNVTFRCDPISEHNRLYWYRQTLGQGPEFLTYFQNEAQLEKSRLLSDRFSAERPKGSFSTLEIQRTEQGDSAMYLCASSPQLTDTQYFGPGTRLTVL.